A selection of T cell receptor beta chains follows, all from one sample in a study of blood T cells in healthy people across ages. TCRdb redid the calling of the 5' RACE reads with MiXCR, one entry per CDR3 protein. The data hold 850,000 to 1,000,000 distinct CDR3 sequences, with just over 50% observed a single time. The sequenced sample was blood. These TCRs come from a woman aged 60-70 years in good health. Each CDR3 is given with its conserved first and last residue. A D gene is named only where the DNA matches it firmly. Clone size, where shown, is once, few, many, or a class for clones that have expanded.

j_gene,abundance,d_gene,v_gene,CDR3aa,CDR3nt
TRBJ2-7,-,-,TRBV27,CASSALTSDSKYEQYF,TGTGCCAGTAGTGCCCTGACTAGTGATTCTAAGTACGAGCAGTACTTC
TRBJ2-3,few,-,TRBV5-1,CASSLPTEARDTQYF,TGCGCCAGCAGCTTACCGACCGAAGCCAGAGATACGCAGTATTTT
TRBJ1-4,-,TRBD1,TRBV27,CASSWTGPWDEKLFF,TGTGCCAGCAGCTGGACAGGCCCGTGGGATGAAAAACTGTTTTTT
TRBJ2-3,-,-,TRBV12-3/TRBV12-4,CASRFIGDTQYF,TGTGCCAGCAGGTTTATAGGAGATACGCAGTATTTT
TRBJ2-3,-,-,TRBV12-3/TRBV12-4,CASSPGRAGGDTQYF,TGTGCCAGCAGTCCTGGCAGAGCGGGTGGAGATACGCAGTATTTT
TRBJ2-5,-,-,TRBV12-3/TRBV12-4,CASSPRRTQYF,TGTGCCAGCAGCCCCCGACGTACCCAGTACTTC
TRBJ2-1,-,-,TRBV7-6,CASSLLKYNEQFF,TGTGCCAGCAGCCTACTCAAATACAATGAGCAGTTCTTC
TRBJ1-2,-,TRBD1,TRBV20-1,CSARTSGQGYGYTF,TGCAGTGCTAGGACTTCCGGACAGGGCTATGGCTACACCTTC
TRBJ2-1,-,TRBD2,TRBV20-1,CSARVGLAGDEQFF,TGCAGTGCTAGAGTGGGACTAGCGGGAGATGAGCAGTTCTTC
TRBJ2-5,-,-,TRBV10-2,CASSGQHQETQYF,TGCGCCAGCAGTGGACAGCACCAAGAGACCCAGTACTTC
TRBJ2-3,-,TRBD2,TRBV7-9,CASTLAGSTDTQYF,TGTGCCAGCACCCTAGCGGGAAGCACAGATACGCAGTATTTT
TRBJ2-1,few,TRBD1,TRBV29-1,CSVLLPGQGTREQFF,TGCAGCGTCCTTTTGCCGGGACAGGGCACAAGGGAGCAGTTCTTC
TRBJ2-7,-,-,TRBV10-2,CASSGGAGEQYF,TGCGCCAGCAGTGGAGGGGCGGGCGAGCAGTACTTC
TRBJ2-5,many,-,TRBV3-1,CASSLTETQYF,TGTGCCAGCAGCTTAACGGAGACCCAGTACTTC
TRBJ2-3,-,TRBD1,TRBV7-3,CASSLWGTATDTQYF,TGTGCCAGCAGCTTATGGGGGACAGCCACAGATACGCAGTATTTT
TRBJ2-7,once,-,TRBV20-1,CSARGDGHEQYF,TGCAGTGCTAGAGGGGACGGACACGAGCAGTACTTC
TRBJ2-1,-,-,TRBV20-1,CSARNGDGSSYNEQFF,TGCAGTGCTAGGAATGGGGACGGGTCCTCCTACAATGAGCAGTTCTTC
TRBJ2-1,-,TRBD2,TRBV4-1,CASSQETSGSISYNEQFF,TGCGCCAGCAGCCAAGAAACTAGCGGGAGTATATCCTACAATGAGCAGTTCTTC
TRBJ2-7,few,-,TRBV20-1,CSATLAGPLSYEQYF,TGCAGTGCCACCCTTGCGGGACCGCTCTCCTACGAGCAGTACTTC
TRBJ2-7,-,-,TRBV13,CASSFGVSRAYEQYF,TGTGCCAGCAGCTTTGGGGTAAGCCGTGCCTACGAGCAGTACTTC
TRBJ1-4,-,TRBD1,TRBV27,CASSRIGSGQGIEKLFF,TGTGCCAGCAGTCGTATAGGGTCGGGACAGGGTATTGAAAAACTGTTTTTT
TRBJ2-7,few,-,TRBV5-1,CASSLAQDPYEQYF,TGCGCCAGCAGCTTGGCACAAGACCCCTACGAGCAGTACTTC
TRBJ2-1,-,-,TRBV25-1,CASSELGEQFF,TGTGCCAGCAGTGAGCTCGGTGAGCAGTTCTTC
TRBJ2-5,-,TRBD1,TRBV24-1,CATGGQGKNQETQYF,TGTGCCACCGGTGGACAGGGGAAAAACCAAGAGACCCAGTACTTC
TRBJ2-3,few,-,TRBV27,CASAYGDSNTDTQYF,TGTGCCAGCGCCTATGGGGATTCTAACACAGATACGCAGTATTTT
TRBJ2-1,-,-,TRBV6-6,CASSYGTGKRNEQFF,TGTGCCAGCAGTTACGGTACAGGGAAGAGAAATGAGCAGTTCTTC
TRBJ2-7,once,-,TRBV20-1,CSARGRAGDFSYEQYF,TGCAGTGCTAGGGGTCGGGCAGGCGACTTTTCTTACGAGCAGTACTTC
TRBJ2-1,-,TRBD1,TRBV5-5,CASSLLFRQGTYNEQFF,TGTGCCAGCAGCTTGTTGTTCCGACAGGGTACCTACAATGAGCAGTTCTTC
TRBJ2-7,many,-,TRBV7-2,CASGGRSYEQYF,TGTGCCAGTGGAGGCCGTTCCTACGAGCAGTACTTC
TRBJ1-5,-,-,TRBV21-1,CASSTQEGQDSNQPQHF,TGTGCCAGCAGCACCCAGGAGGGGCAAGATAGCAATCAGCCCCAGCATTTT
TRBJ1-5,-,-,TRBV4-1,CASSQAIGYGNQPQHF,TGCGCCAGCAGCCAAGCGATAGGGTATGGCAATCAGCCCCAGCATTTT
TRBJ1-4,-,TRBD1,TRBV2,CASRKTGLNEKLFF,TGTGCCAGCAGAAAGACAGGGCTTAATGAAAAACTGTTTTTT
TRBJ2-5,-,-,TRBV6-1,CASSEVTRETQYF,TGTGCCAGCAGTGAAGTAACCCGAGAGACCCAGTACTTC
TRBJ1-2,-,-,TRBV6-6,CAGSHESGLYGYTF,TGTGCCGGCAGCCATGAATCAGGGCTCTATGGCTACACCTTC
TRBJ2-1,-,-,TRBV12-3/TRBV12-4,CASRHFRDWSYNEQFF,TGTGCCAGCAGGCATTTTCGAGATTGGTCCTACAATGAGCAGTTCTTC
TRBJ1-2,-,-,TRBV7-9,CASSRHGPYGYTF,TGTGCCAGCAGCCGACACGGGCCCTATGGCTACACCTTC
TRBJ2-5,few,TRBD2,TRBV5-1,CASSPFSSGRSETQYF,TGCGCCAGCAGCCCCTTTTCTAGCGGGAGGAGTGAGACCCAGTACTTC
TRBJ1-1,-,-,TRBV4-1,CASSQPTHLNTEAFF,TGCGCCAGCAGCCAGCCGACACATTTGAACACTGAAGCTTTCTTT
TRBJ2-7,-,-,TRBV28,CASTQGPWEQYF,TGTGCCAGCACGCAGGGTCCATGGGAGCAGTACTTC
TRBJ2-7,-,-,TRBV28,CASSSNDLWTYEQYF,TGTGCCAGCAGTTCAAACGACCTTTGGACCTACGAGCAGTACTTC
TRBJ2-2,few,-,TRBV29-1,CSVGDTGELFF,TGCAGCGTTGGAGACACCGGGGAGCTGTTTTTT
TRBJ1-2,few,-,TRBV4-3,CASTRNRGSNYGYTF,TGCGCCAGCACTAGAAATCGGGGATCCAACTATGGCTACACCTTC
TRBJ2-7,few,TRBD2,TRBV20-1,CSFNPIAGRYEQYF,TGCAGTTTTAACCCGATAGCGGGACGTTACGAGCAGTACTTC
TRBJ2-6,-,-,TRBV4-1,CASSQESQESGANVLTF,TGCGCCAGCAGCCAAGAGAGCCAAGAATCTGGGGCCAACGTCCTGACTTTC
TRBJ2-5,-,TRBD1,TRBV5-1,CASSLLNGQEETQYF,TGCGCCAGCAGCTTGCTCAACGGACAGGAAGAGACCCAGTACTTC
TRBJ2-7,-,TRBD1,TRBV6-1,CASKIFPAGGAYEQYF,TGTGCCAGCAAGATTTTCCCCGCAGGGGGAGCCTACGAGCAGTACTTC
TRBJ2-1,-,TRBD2,TRBV6-2/TRBV6-3,CASSSSTSGRLEGPEQFF,TGTGCCAGCAGTTCCTCGACTAGCGGGAGACTCGAGGGGCCTGAGCAGTTCTTC